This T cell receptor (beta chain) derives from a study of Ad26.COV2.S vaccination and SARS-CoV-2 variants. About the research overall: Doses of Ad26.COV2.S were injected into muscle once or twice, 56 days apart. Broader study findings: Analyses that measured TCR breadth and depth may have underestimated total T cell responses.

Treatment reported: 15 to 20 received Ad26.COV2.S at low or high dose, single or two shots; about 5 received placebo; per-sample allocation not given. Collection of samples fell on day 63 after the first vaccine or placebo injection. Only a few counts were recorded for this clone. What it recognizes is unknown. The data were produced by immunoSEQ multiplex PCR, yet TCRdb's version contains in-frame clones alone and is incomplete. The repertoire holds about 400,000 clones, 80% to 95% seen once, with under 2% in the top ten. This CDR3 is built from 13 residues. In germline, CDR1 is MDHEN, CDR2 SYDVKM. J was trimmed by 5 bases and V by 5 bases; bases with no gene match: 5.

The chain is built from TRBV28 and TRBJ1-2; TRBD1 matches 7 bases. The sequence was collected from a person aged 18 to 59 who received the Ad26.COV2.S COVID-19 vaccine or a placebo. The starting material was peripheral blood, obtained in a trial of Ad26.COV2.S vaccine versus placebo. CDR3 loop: CASSPRTGYGYTF. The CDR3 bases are TGTGCCAGCAGTCCCCGGACAGGATATGGCTACACCTTC.